These T cell receptor beta chains were read from a single sample in a study of blood T cell repertoires in COVID-19. Sequencing was performed with immunoSEQ multiplex PCR; in TCRdb, only in-frame clones are kept and a portion is missing. The sample shows 350,000 to 400,000 clones, approximately 86% of them seen only once. Sequenced input: peripheral blood. All receptors come from a woman aged 55 to 70 with COVID-19, enrolled during active disease. The CDR3 runs from the conserved cysteine through the conserved F or W. Each record gives: J gene, V gene, clone size, D gene, CDR3 DNA, CDR3 protein. The D gene is left open where the match is weak. Part of the rows lack a size; the others show once, few, many or a class for expanded clones.

j_gene: TRBJ1-4; v_gene: TRBV19; abundance: -; d_gene: -; CDR3nt: TGTGCCAGTAGTATCGGATTCCGGGGGGCTGGGGATGAAAAACTGTTTTTT; CDR3aa: CASSIGFRGAGDEKLFF
j_gene: TRBJ1-4; v_gene: TRBV7-9; abundance: -; d_gene: TRBD1; CDR3nt: TGTGCCAGCAGCTTAAACAGGGGGAACGAAAAACTGTTTTTT; CDR3aa: CASSLNRGNEKLFF
j_gene: TRBJ1-2; v_gene: TRBV4-3; abundance: -; d_gene: -; CDR3nt: TGCGCCAGCAGCCAGGTAGAGGGAGCCGCTAACTATGGCTACACCTTC; CDR3aa: CASSQVEGAANYGYTF
j_gene: TRBJ1-2; v_gene: TRBV4-1; abundance: -; d_gene: TRBD1; CDR3nt: TGCGCCAGCAGCGCAGGGGGCAGCGTCTATGGCTACACCTTC; CDR3aa: CASSAGGSVYGYTF
j_gene: TRBJ2-2; v_gene: TRBV30; abundance: -; d_gene: -; CDR3nt: TGTGCCTGGACCGGAGGACAGTCAAACACCGGGGAGCTGTTTTTT; CDR3aa: CAWTGGQSNTGELFF
j_gene: TRBJ2-1; v_gene: TRBV7-7; abundance: -; d_gene: TRBD1; CDR3nt: TGTGCCAGCAGCCAAAACCGGGACAGGGAACTCGATGAGCAGTTCTTC; CDR3aa: CASSQNRDRELDEQFF
j_gene: TRBJ1-1; v_gene: TRBV7-9; abundance: -; d_gene: -; CDR3nt: TGTGCCAGCAAGGAGACAGCTAGCGGGACTGAAGCTTTCTTT; CDR3aa: CASKETASGTEAFF
j_gene: TRBJ1-3; v_gene: TRBV6-5; abundance: -; d_gene: -; CDR3nt: TGTGCCAGCTCTTTCGGACAAATCTCTGGAAACACCATATATTTT; CDR3aa: CASSFGQISGNTIYF
j_gene: TRBJ2-5; v_gene: TRBV7-3; abundance: once; d_gene: TRBD2; CDR3nt: TGTGCCAGCAGCTTAGGGGCTAGCGGGGGTATTGAGACCCAGTACTTC; CDR3aa: CASSLGASGGIETQYF
j_gene: TRBJ1-1; v_gene: TRBV9; abundance: -; d_gene: TRBD1; CDR3nt: TGTGCCAGCAGCGGCAGGGGGCGCGACACTGAAGCTTTCTTT; CDR3aa: CASSGRGRDTEAFF
j_gene: TRBJ1-1; v_gene: TRBV18; abundance: -; d_gene: TRBD1; CDR3nt: TGTGCCAGCTCACCACTTGACAGGGACACTGAAGCTTTCTTT; CDR3aa: CASSPLDRDTEAFF
j_gene: TRBJ2-7; v_gene: TRBV7-7; abundance: -; d_gene: -; CDR3nt: TGTGCCAGCAGCTTAGGAGATGACATGTCCTACGAGCAGTACTTC; CDR3aa: CASSLGDDMSYEQYF
j_gene: TRBJ2-3; v_gene: TRBV7-2; abundance: -; d_gene: TRBD2; CDR3nt: TGTGCCAGCAGCCCCCAAGCGGGGCCCCCCAGGGATACGCAGTATTTT; CDR3aa: CASSPQAGPPRDTQYF
j_gene: TRBJ1-5; v_gene: TRBV6-5; abundance: -; d_gene: -; CDR3nt: TGTGCCAGCAACAGCCGGGGTGATCAGCCCCAGCATTTT; CDR3aa: CASNSRGDQPQHF
j_gene: TRBJ2-7; v_gene: TRBV7-7; abundance: -; d_gene: -; CDR3nt: TGTGCCAGCAGCTTTTTAAACAGGGTTGAAGAGCAGTACTTC; CDR3aa: CASSFLNRVEEQYF
j_gene: TRBJ2-1; v_gene: TRBV7-6; abundance: -; d_gene: -; CDR3nt: TGTGCCAGCAGCCTCCCGACTTCTTCACCCTACAATGAGCAGTTCTTC; CDR3aa: CASSLPTSSPYNEQFF
j_gene: TRBJ2-1; v_gene: TRBV4-1; abundance: few; d_gene: TRBD1; CDR3nt: TGCGCCAGCACCCTTACTCCGGGACAGAGCTACAATGAGCAGTTCTTC; CDR3aa: CASTLTPGQSYNEQFF